This T cell receptor (beta chain) is from a study of shared clonotypes between healthy human individuals. Findings of the study overall: Shared clonotypes: roughly 5% naive CD4, around 4% naive CD8, around 2.2% memory CD4, approximately 0.37% memory CD8. Despite large depth, rarefaction showed incomplete sorted-subset sequencing. Non-shared clonotypes were found to have lower generation probabilities than the clonotypes that were shared by all four of the sorted-subset donors.

The repertoire was sequenced with immunoSEQ multiplex PCR; TCRdb's copy has only in-frame clones and lacks some. The sample includes about 1.5 million clones, approximately 98% of them seen just once. As to this clone: Antigen: not known.

V gave up 4 bases and J gave up 4 bases; unmatched junction bases: 9. The CDR3 sequence is 18 residues long. Germline V gene sequence: CDR1 SGHVS, CDR2 FQNEAQ. Both subsets, CD45RA+ naive and CD45RA-negative memory, were split from the CD4+ cells. The V gene is TRBV7-8, the J gene TRBJ2-1, with TRBD2 matching over 14 bases. This clonotype was sampled from a man aged 25 to 45 in good health. The sequencing sample was made of naive CD4+ T cells sorted from blood. This sample's subset: CD45RA+ positively selected. Here the CDR3 reads CASSSTTSGRALYNEQFF. As DNA, the CDR3 is TGTGCCAGCAGCTCGACGACTAGCGGGAGGGCCCTTTACAATGAGCAGTTCTTC.